The 11 T cell receptor beta chains below all came from one sample that was sequenced in a study of identifying expanded T cells in peripheral blood. TCRdb's copy holds only in-frame clones and misses some; the assay was immunoSEQ multiplex PCR. The sample shows approximately 92,000 clones, more than 75% of them seen only once. The sequenced material came from blood. All receptors derive from a person aged 18 to 70 in good health.

V and J are TRBV4-3 and TRBJ1-2; 7 positions match TRBD1. The junction had 4 bases not matched to a gene; V was cut back by 0 bases and J by 3 bases. CDR1 is LGHNA and CDR2 is YSLEER in the germline V gene. CDR3 size: 15 residues. The CDR3 reads CASSQDRGQDYGYTF. Written as DNA, the CDR3 is TGCGCCAGCAGCCAAGATAGGGGGCAGGACTATGGCTACACCTTC.

This clone was seen a handful of times. The chain couples TRBV7-8 to TRBJ1-1, with no clear D. Trimming took 3 bases from V and 3 from J, leaving 5 bases between them. Germline V gene data show CDR1 as SGHVS and CDR2 as FQNEAQ. The CDR3 runs to 12 residues. CDR3 in amino acids: CASSFQDTEAFF. DNA of the CDR3: TGTGCCAGCAGCTTCCAGGACACTGAAGCTTTCTTT.

This chain links TRBV6-1 with TRBJ2-3; weak D call: TRBD1 (5 bases). The V end was cut by 7 bases, the J end by 0 bases, with 11 bases between. Germline values: CDR1 MNHNS, CDR2 SASEGT. This CDR3 comprises 14 residues. The CDR3 nucleotides read TGTGCCAGCATAAGGGGCCCTAGCACAGATACGCAGTATTTT. Translation gives CASIRGPSTDTQYF.

This clone was counted once. The chain has TRBV29-1 and TRBJ2-1; either TRBD1 or TRBD2 may fit D (5 bases each). This CDR3 comprises 14 residues. V lost 0 bases and J 5 bases, leaving 11 bases between the germline ends. From germline, CDR1 is SQVTM and CDR2 ANQGSEA. This chain's CDR3 is CSVEEGTGHNEQFF. DNA of the CDR3: TGCAGCGTTGAAGAGGGGACCGGCCACAATGAGCAGTTCTTC.

V is TRBV5-4 and J is TRBJ2-7; D may be TRBD1 (6 bases). Trimming took off 4 bases at V and 9 bases at J, with 17 bases between the two ends. This CDR3 is built from 13 residues. Germline-derived CDR1 and CDR2 are SGHNT and YYREEE (reference sequence). CDR3 bases: TGTGCCAGCAGCAACGACCGGACAGAAGGGCAGTACTTC. This sequence encodes CASSNDRTEGQYF.

CDR3 sequence: CASSIDWREQYF. In DNA, the CDR3 is TGTGCCAGTAGTATAGATTGGCGCGAGCAGTACTTC. V is TRBV19 and J is TRBJ2-7, with D unresolved. V lost 0 bases, J lost 6 bases, and 6 bases lay in between. There are 12 residues in the CDR3. The germline V gene has CDR1 LNHDA and CDR2 SQIVND (reference sequence).

The V call is TRBV7-2, the J call TRBJ1-1; D gene uncertain. The CDR3 runs 13 residues. V lost 4 bases to trimming and J lost 1 base, with 7 bases between them. CDR1 and CDR2 (germline): SGHTA, FQGNSA. The CDR3: CASSYQQNTEAFF. The CDR3 region has the DNA TGTGCCAGCAGCTACCAACAGAACACTGAAGCTTTCTTT.

The chain employs TRBV27 and TRBJ1-2; the D gene is possibly TRBD1 (5 bases). CDR1 MNHEY and CDR2 SMNVEV come from the germline V gene (reference sequence). Trimming cost V 0 bases and J 4 bases, with 15 bases left between them. The CDR3 covers 16 residues. CDR3 region: CASSLSPVTGSYGYTF. The CDR3 DNA is TGTGCCAGCAGTTTATCCCCCGTTACAGGCTCCTATGGCTACACCTTC.

This clone came up a few times. Compared with germline, one end of the junction differs, possibly owing to a read error. The genes are TRBV6-5 and TRBJ2-4, with a tentative D call TRBD2 (7 bases). Per the germline V gene, CDR1 is MNHEY and CDR2 is SVGAGI. This CDR3 comprises 13 residues. The CDR3 DNA reads as TGTGCCAGCAGGATGGCGGGGGCCGGAGGTTGGAACTTC. It specifies CASRMAGAGGWNF.

The genes are TRBV10-3 and TRBJ1-2; D remains ambiguous. The germline gives CDR1 ENHRY, CDR2 SYGVKD. The V end was cut by 5 bases, the J end by 0 bases, with 10 bases between. CDR3 length equals 14 residues. The DNA for the CDR3 is TGTGCCATCAGTCCCGACGGAGCTAACTATGGCTACACCTTC. This encodes CAISPDGANYGYTF.

The chain links TRBV30 to TRBJ2-7; D is unclear. The V end was cut by 2 bases, the J end by 6 bases, with 11 bases between. Germline V lookup: CDR1 GTSNPN, CDR2 SVGIG (reference sequence). The CDR3 extends over 12 amino acids. This CDR3 is CAWSLTGPEQYF. Here the CDR3 DNA reads TGTGCCTGGAGTCTAACCGGCCCCGAGCAGTACTTC.